The present T cell receptor (beta chain) was sequenced within a study of blood T cell repertoires in COVID-19. Background on the study: In each case, the material was cDNA or gDNA derived from T cells, B-cell-depleted T cells, or PBMCs.

V lost 6 bases to trimming and J lost 7 bases, with 13 bases between them. The CDR3 is made up of 12 amino acids. The germline CDR1 and CDR2 sequences are SNHLY and FYNNEI. Libraries were prepared by immunoSEQ multiplex PCR; TCRdb keeps only in-frame clonotypes and omits some of them. This sample has about 490,000 clones, with approximately 85% found just once. This TCR derives from a human donor in a cohort sampled during active COVID-19. The chain employs TRBV2 and TRBJ2-7; D possibly corresponds to TRBD1 (5 bases). The sample consisted of peripheral blood. CDR3 DNA sequence: TGTGCCAGCAGCAATCAGGGTCGGGAGCAGTACTTC. Protein product: CASSNQGREQYF.